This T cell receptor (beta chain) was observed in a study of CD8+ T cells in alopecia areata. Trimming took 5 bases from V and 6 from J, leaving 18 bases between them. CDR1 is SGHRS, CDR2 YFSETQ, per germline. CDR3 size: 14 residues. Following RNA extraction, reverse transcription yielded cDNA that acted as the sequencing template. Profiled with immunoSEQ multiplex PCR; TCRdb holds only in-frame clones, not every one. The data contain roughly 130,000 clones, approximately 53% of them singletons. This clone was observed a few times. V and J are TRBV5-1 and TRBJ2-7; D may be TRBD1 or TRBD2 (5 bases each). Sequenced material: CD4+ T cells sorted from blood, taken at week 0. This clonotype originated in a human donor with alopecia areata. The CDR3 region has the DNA TGCGCCAGCAGATCAGGGACGGATTTCGGCGAGCAGTACTTC. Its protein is CASRSGTDFGEQYF.